These 18 T cell receptor beta chains share one sample of origin, sequenced in a study of blood T cell repertoires in COVID-19. This table comes from immunoSEQ multiplex PCR, and its TCRdb copy is limited to in-frame clones, with some not included. Of over 150,000 clones listed, 87% are singletons. Sequences were obtained from peripheral blood. These TCRs come from an older woman with COVID-19, enrolled during active disease.

The CDR3 loop is CASSSGQGWGYTF. The DNA of the CDR3 is TGTGCCAGCAGTTCCGGACAGGGATGGGGCTACACCTTC. The chain has TRBV12-3 or TRBV12-4 and TRBJ1-2, with 8 bases aligning to TRBD1. J was trimmed by 8 bases and V by 4 bases; bases with no gene match: 6. This CDR3 contains 13 residues.

This rearrangement joins TRBV6-5 to TRBJ1-6, with D maybe TRBD1 (5 bases). The CDR3 contains 14 residues. CDR1 and CDR2 (germline): MNHEY, SVGAGI. The ends were cut back, 7 bases at V and 8 bases at J, with 15 bases in the middle. This CDR3 is CASTPPGSDSPLHF. The DNA for the CDR3 is TGTGCCAGCACCCCACCAGGGTCTGATTCACCCCTCCACTTT.

The chain carries TRBV4-2 and TRBJ2-2, with 7 bases lining up with TRBD2. The germline gives CDR1 LGHNA, CDR2 YNFKEQ. The V segment lost 1 base and the J segment 0 bases; nucleotides outside the gene matches: 2. CDR3 length: 16 amino acids. This chain's CDR3 is CASSQVGGTNTGELFF. As DNA, the CDR3 is TGTGCCAGCAGCCAAGTGGGAGGGACGAACACCGGGGAGCTGTTTTTT.

This clone showed up just once. The chain couples TRBV5-1 to TRBJ2-2, with D tentatively TRBD2 (6 bases). Trimming pared 0 bases from V and 6 bases from J, leaving 9 bases between. CDR3 length: 14 amino acids. Germline CDR1 is SGHRS and CDR2 is YFSETQ. CDR3 in amino acids: CASSLVGGSGELFF. The CDR3, as DNA: TGCGCCAGCAGCTTGGTGGGGGGATCCGGGGAGCTGTTTTTT.

The CDR3 reads CASSHPGRGGKLFF. The CDR3 nucleotides read TGTGCCAGCAGCCATCCGGGCCGGGGAGGAAAACTGTTTTTT. V gene TRBV3-1 (or the pseudogene TRBV3-2) combines with J gene TRBJ1-4; D is ambiguous. Germline V gene data show CDR1 as LGHDT and CDR2 as YNNKEL (reference sequence). The CDR3 spans 14 residues. V lost 3 bases and J lost 10, with 15 bases in between.

This rearrangement joins TRBV6-5 to TRBJ2-6; D unresolved. In germline, CDR1 is MNHEY, CDR2 SVGAGI. The CDR3 extends over 15 amino acids. V was cut by 5 bases and J by 2 bases, with 10 bases left in between. Written as DNA, the CDR3 is TGTGCCAGCAGTCCATTAGTCGCTGGGGCCAACGTCCTGACTTTC. This encodes CASSPLVAGANVLTF.

The gene calls are TRBV7-9 and TRBJ2-4; TRBD1 might be the D (5 bases). The CDR3 is made up of 15 amino acids. Trimming cost V 6 bases and J 7 bases, with 19 bases left between them. CDR1 and CDR2 from the germline V gene are SEHNR and FQNEAQ (reference sequence). CDR3 region: CASRRAAGSGNIQYF. For the CDR3, the DNA is TGTGCCAGCAGGAGAGCTGCAGGGTCAGGGAACATTCAGTACTTC.

The V gene is TRBV7-2, the J gene TRBJ1-5; D ambiguous. The CDR3 sequence is 14 residues long. Per germline, CDR1 SGHTA and CDR2 FQGNSA. Trimming pared 2 bases from V and 2 bases from J, leaving 7 bases between. The CDR3 reads CASSLSGRNQPQHF. The CDR3 nucleotides read TGTGCCAGCAGCTTAAGCGGACGCAATCAGCCCCAGCATTTT.

The gene calls are TRBV3-1 (or the pseudogene TRBV3-2) and TRBJ1-5; a possible D gene is TRBD1 (5 bases). Trimming took off 4 bases at V and 4 bases at J, with 11 bases between the two ends. CDR3 size: 14 residues. Looked up from germline, CDR1 is LGHDT and CDR2 is YNNKEL (reference sequence). The CDR3 coding sequence is TGTGCCAGCAGCCCCGCGGGACGGAATCAGCCCCAGCATTTT. Its protein is CASSPAGRNQPQHF.

V is TRBV11-2 and J is TRBJ2-1; 10 bases align to TRBD2. Losses at the gene ends were 5 bases for V and 5 bases for J; bases not matched to a gene: 12. Looked up from germline, CDR1 is SGHAT and CDR2 is FQNNGV. This CDR3 comprises 17 residues. The CDR3 DNA sequence: TGTGCCAGCAGCCCAGAGATTAGCGGGGGGCCACACAATGAGCAGTTCTTC. Amino acid sequence: CASSPEISGGPHNEQFF.

This clone showed up just a few times. The rearrangement links TRBV27 to TRBJ1-1; TRBD1 matches 7 bases. V was pared by 6 bases and J by 4 bases, with 8 bases of the junction left unmatched. Germline-derived CDR1 and CDR2 are MNHEY and SMNVEV (reference sequence). CDR3 size: 14 residues. CDR3 DNA sequence: TGTGCCAGCAGGTCCTTCGACAGGGCCACTGAAGCTTTCTTT. Translating gives CASRSFDRATEAFF.

V and J are TRBV9 and TRBJ2-3, with 14 bases lining up with TRBD2. Unmatched junction bases numbered 6, after V lost 1 base and J lost 2 bases. The germline V gene encodes CDR1 SGDLS and CDR2 YYNGEE. This CDR3 region has 18 residues. Written as DNA, the CDR3 is TGTGCCAGCAGCGTACCTGGACTAGCGGGGGGATACACAGATACGCAGTATTTT. This codes for CASSVPGLAGGYTDTQYF. Supplemented by reference TRBV9 and TRBJ2-3, the full variable domain reads DSGVTQTPKHLITATGQRVTLRCSPRSGDLSVYWYQQSLDQGLQFLIQYYNGEERAKGNILERFSAQQFPDLHSELNLSSLELGDSALYFCASSVPGLAGGYTDTQYFGPGTRLTVL.

V is TRBV28 and J is TRBJ1-2; D is unresolved. V gave up 5 bases and J gave up 1 base, with 14 bases separating them. Germline V lookup: CDR1 MDHEN, CDR2 SYDVKM. The CDR3 runs 15 residues. CDR3 sequence (DNA): TGTGCCAGCAGTGAGGAGGTTGCCTTTAACTATGGCTACACCTTC. As protein: CASSEEVAFNYGYTF.

J is TRBJ2-2 and V is TRBV6-1, with 8 bases identical to TRBD1. V dropped 0 bases and J dropped 13; count of bases not matched to a gene: 1. The CDR3 is 12 residues long. The germline CDR1 and CDR2 sequences are MNHNS and SASEGT. The CDR3 loop reads CASSEADRGLFF. CDR3 DNA sequence: TGTGCCAGCAGTGAAGCAGACAGGGGGCTGTTTTTT.

This chain connects TRBV6-4 to TRBJ1-6; the match to TRBD1 covers 7 bases. Germline CDR1 and CDR2: MRHNA and SNTAGT. The CDR3 has 13 residues. Unmatched junction bases numbered 5, after V lost 6 bases and J lost 9 bases. The chain's CDR3 is CASRPDRTSPLHF. The CDR3 DNA reads TGTGCCAGCAGACCGGACAGGACTTCACCCCTCCACTTT.

The chain combines TRBV3-1 (or the pseudogene TRBV3-2) with TRBJ1-2; 10 bases map to TRBD1. The CDR3 covers 16 residues. With 1 base clipped from V and 8 bases from J, the junction kept 10 bases outside the gene matches. The germline gives CDR1 LGHDT, CDR2 YNNKEL (reference sequence). This chain's CDR3 is CASSQGQGTGVRGYTF. CDR3 DNA: TGTGCCAGCAGCCAAGGTCAGGGGACAGGGGTCAGGGGCTACACCTTC.

J is TRBJ2-7 and V is TRBV18; D gene uncertain. The germline CDR1 and CDR2 sequences are KGHSH and LQKENI. The V and J ends lost 5 bases and 2 bases respectively, with 7 bases between them. The CDR3 totals 12 residues. CDR3 residues: CASSSLAYEQYF. The CDR3 DNA is TGTGCCAGCTCATCTCTAGCCTACGAGCAGTACTTC.

V is TRBV9 and J is TRBJ2-5; 8 nucleotides agree with TRBD2. Trimming removed 3 bases from V and 0 bases from J; junction bases left unmatched: 1. Looked up from germline, CDR1 is SGDLS and CDR2 is YYNGEE. The CDR3 consists of 14 residues. CDR3 sequence: CASSERGYQETQYF. The CDR3 nucleotides read TGTGCCAGCAGCGAGCGGGGGTACCAAGAGACCCAGTACTTC. The full variable domain, rest sourced from reference TRBV9 and TRBJ2-5, is DSGVTQTPKHLITATGQRVTLRCSPRSGDLSVYWYQQSLDQGLQFLIQYYNGEERAKGNILERFSAQQFPDLHSELNLSSLELGDSALYFCASSERGYQETQYFGPGTRLLVL.